These T cell receptor beta chains were read from a single sample in a study of a mutant IDH1 vaccine in newly diagnosed glioma. What these receptors recognize is not known. Here immunoSEQ multiplex PCR was the method, and the copy in TCRdb shows in-frame clones only, minus some. The sample has about 56,000 clones; 75% are singletons. The sample here was PBMCs, taken from a glioma patient whose treatment included an IDH1 peptide vaccine. The receptors shown here come from a man aged 45 to 65 with glioma. CDR3s include the opening cysteine and the closing phenylalanine or tryptophan. D genes are given only for firm matches. Size values are once, few and many counts, or a class for expanded clones, and some rows have none.

CDR3aa,CDR3nt,abundance,j_gene,v_gene,d_gene
CASSDSGGFGYTF,TGTGCCAGCAGTGACTCGGGGGGGTTTGGCTACACCTTC,-,TRBJ1-2,TRBV6-4,-
CASSSQGVRTEAFF,TGCGCCAGCAGCTCGCAGGGGGTGCGGACTGAAGCTTTCTTT,-,TRBJ1-1,TRBV5-1,TRBD1
CSATLTDTQYF,TGCAGTGCTACGTTGACAGATACGCAGTATTTT,-,TRBJ2-3,TRBV20-1,-
CASSPTGTNYGYTF,TGTGCCAGCAGCCCGACAGGAACCAACTATGGCTACACCTTC,-,TRBJ1-2,TRBV7-8,-
CASTPGRSFSYEQYF,TGTGCCAGCACCCCGGGACGGAGCTTCTCCTACGAGCAGTACTTC,-,TRBJ2-7,TRBV2,-
CASSLDNTRAEGYTF,TGTGCCAGCAGCTTAGACAACACGAGGGCAGAGGGCTACACCTTC,-,TRBJ1-2,TRBV7-9,-
CASSRVGKGLEAFF,TGTGCCAGCAGCCGGGTGGGAAAGGGTTTGGAAGCTTTCTTT,-,TRBJ1-1,TRBV11-1,-
CASSEGSSGETQYF,TGCGCCAGCAGTGAGGGGTCCTCCGGGGAGACCCAGTACTTC,few,TRBJ2-5,TRBV10-1,-
CAWSLGGDYGYTF,TGTGCCTGGAGTTTGGGGGGCGACTATGGCTACACCTTC,-,TRBJ1-2,TRBV30,-
CSAPSPNEQFF,TGCAGTGCCCCCTCCCCCAATGAGCAGTTCTTC,-,TRBJ2-1,TRBV20-1,-
CASSRDRGEETQYF,TGTGCCAGCAGCCGGGACAGGGGGGAAGAGACCCAGTACTTC,-,TRBJ2-5,TRBV7-9,TRBD1
CASSLEGVENEQFF,TGCGCCAGCAGCTTGGAAGGAGTTGAAAATGAGCAGTTCTTC,-,TRBJ2-1,TRBV5-1,-
CASSLGQNTDTQYF,TGTGCCAGCAGCCTCGGACAAAACACAGATACGCAGTATTTT,-,TRBJ2-3,TRBV4-2,-
CASSQKDEQFF,TGTGCCAGCAGTCAAAAAGATGAGCAGTTCTTC,-,TRBJ2-1,TRBV2,-